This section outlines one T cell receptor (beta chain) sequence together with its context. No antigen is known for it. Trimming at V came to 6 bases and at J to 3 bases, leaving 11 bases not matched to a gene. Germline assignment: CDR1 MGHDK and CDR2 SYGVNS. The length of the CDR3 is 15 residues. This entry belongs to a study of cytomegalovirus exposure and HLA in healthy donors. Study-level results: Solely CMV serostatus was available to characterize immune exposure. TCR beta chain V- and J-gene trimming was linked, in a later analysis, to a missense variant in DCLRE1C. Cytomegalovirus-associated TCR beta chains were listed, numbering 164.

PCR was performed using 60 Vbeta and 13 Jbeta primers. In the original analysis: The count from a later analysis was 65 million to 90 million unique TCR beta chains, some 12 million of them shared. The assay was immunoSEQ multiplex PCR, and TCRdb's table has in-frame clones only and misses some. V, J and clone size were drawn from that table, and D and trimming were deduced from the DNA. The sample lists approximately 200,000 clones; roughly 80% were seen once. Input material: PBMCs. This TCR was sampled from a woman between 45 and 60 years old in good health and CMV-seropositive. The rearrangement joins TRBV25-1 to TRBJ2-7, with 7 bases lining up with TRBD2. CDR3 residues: CASRGGDHIFYEQYF. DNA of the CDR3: TGTGCCAGCAGGGGGGGGGACCACATTTTCTACGAGCAGTACTTC.